These 24 T cell receptor beta chains came from one sample sequenced in a study of blood T cell repertoires in COVID-19. The protocol was immunoSEQ multiplex PCR, while the TCRdb copy is restricted to in-frame clones and leaves out a portion. Among 350,000 to 500,000 clones listed, 70% to 90% were seen once. Sequencing was performed on PBMCs or T cells enriched from blood (not recorded which). These receptors all stem from a woman between 18 and 29 years old who had been exposed to COVID-19.

V is TRBV18 and J is TRBJ1-1; 10 bases match TRBD1. CDR3 length equals 15 residues. Germline lookup yields CDR1 KGHSH and CDR2 LQKENI. Trimming at V came to 1 base and at J to 4 bases, leaving 3 bases not matched to a gene. For the CDR3, the DNA is TGTGCCAGCTCACCACGAGGGACAGGGGCCACTGAAGCTTTCTTT. Its translation is CASSPRGTGATEAFF.

This sequence joins TRBV4-3 and TRBJ1-2; D ambiguous. The length of the CDR3 is 15 residues. V shed 0 bases and J shed 4 bases, with 12 bases lying between them. Germline V gives CDR1 LGHNA, CDR2 YSLEER. This chain's CDR3 is CASSQEVTVIYGYTF. CDR3 nucleotides: TGCGCCAGCAGCCAAGAGGTAACGGTCATCTATGGCTACACCTTC.

This rearrangement joins TRBV18 to TRBJ1-1; 7 bases line up with TRBD1. CDR3 length: 14 amino acids. Per the germline V gene, CDR1 is KGHSH and CDR2 is LQKENI. V shed 1 base and J 4 bases; nucleotides not matched to a gene: 3. CDR3 nucleotides: TGTGCCAGCTCACCACAGGGGGCGGGCACTGAAGCTTTCTTT. It yields the protein CASSPQGAGTEAFF. Looking up the rest from reference TRBV18 and TRBJ1-1 gives the full variable domain: NAGVMQNPRHLVRRRGQEARLRCSPMKGHSHVYWYRQLPEEGLKFMVYLQKENIIDESGMPKERFSAEFPKEGPSILRIQQVVRGDSAAYFCASSPQGAGTEAFFGQGTRLTVV.

The chain uses TRBV28 and TRBJ2-1; 8 nucleotides align to TRBD1. Looked up from germline, CDR1 is MDHEN and CDR2 is SYDVKM. The CDR3 totals 15 residues. The V segment lost 6 bases and the J segment 8 bases; nucleotides outside the gene matches: 12. The DNA for the CDR3 is TGTGCCAGCAGCACCACCGGACAGGGTTCCGATGAGCAGTTCTTC. Translating it yields CASSTTGQGSDEQFF.

Note on this clone: In the same sample, other DNA sequences code for this CDR3. The genes are TRBV19 and TRBJ2-7, with D tentatively TRBD2 (5 bases). Germline lookup yields CDR1 LNHDA and CDR2 SQIVND (reference sequence). This CDR3 is 12 amino acids long. V lost 1 base to trimming and J lost 4 bases, with 5 bases between them. DNA of the CDR3: TGTGCCAGTAGTATAGCGGGGTACGAGCAGTACTTC. It encodes CASSIAGYEQYF.

This sequence joins TRBV11-2 and TRBJ2-3, with 16 bases lining up with TRBD2. The CDR3 spans 17 residues. V shed 3 bases and J 6 bases; nucleotides not matched to a gene: 6. CDR1 and CDR2 (germline): SGHAT, FQNNGV. CDR3 residues: CASSLGLAGGQFDTQYF. CDR3 coding DNA: TGTGCCAGCAGCTTGGGACTAGCGGGGGGGCAGTTCGATACGCAGTATTTT. The full variable domain, rest sourced from reference TRBV11-2 and TRBJ2-3, is EAGVAQSPRYKIIEKRQSVAFWCNPISGHATLYWYQQILGQGPKLLIQFQNNGVVDDSQLPKDRFSAERLKGVDSTLKIQPAKLEDSAVYLCASSLGLAGGQFDTQYFGPGTRLTVL.

In this sample, this clone turned up a few times. As DNA, the CDR3 is TGTGCCAGCAGCCAATATCTGGTTAGCGGGGCCACTGAGCAGTTCTTC. Amino acid sequence: CASSQYLVSGATEQFF. This chain links TRBV3-1 (or the pseudogene TRBV3-2) with TRBJ2-1; 8 bases are shared with TRBD2. J gave up 9 bases and V 2 bases, and 12 bases lay outside the gene matches. The germline V gene encodes CDR1 LGHDT and CDR2 YNNKEL (reference sequence). The CDR3 runs to 16 residues.

The rearrangement joins TRBV2 to TRBJ1-2; D gene uncertain. V dropped 0 bases and J dropped 6 bases, with 20 bases sitting between them. Germline-derived CDR1 and CDR2 are SNHLY and FYNNEI. This CDR3 has 17 amino acids. CDR3 in amino acids: CASSEAPRAAARDGYTF. CDR3 sequence (DNA): TGTGCCAGCAGTGAAGCGCCCCGAGCGGCAGCTCGAGATGGCTACACCTTC.

The rearrangement links TRBV5-4 to TRBJ2-3; D is perhaps TRBD1 (6 bases). The germline V and J ends were trimmed by 4 bases and 2 bases, with 11 bases remaining between them. The CDR3 covers 14 residues. Per germline, CDR1 SGHNT and CDR2 YYREEE (reference sequence). CDR3: CASSLGAYTDTQYF. CDR3 DNA sequence: TGTGCCAGCAGCCTGGGGGCTTACACAGATACGCAGTATTTT.

The CDR3 spells CASSLGTPPLSSYNEQFF. For the CDR3, the DNA is TGTGCCAGCAGCTTAGGAACCCCCCCCCTTAGCTCCTACAATGAGCAGTTCTTC. The genes are TRBV7-2 and TRBJ2-1; D not resolved. The CDR3 is 18 amino acids. Deletions cut 1 base from V and 0 bases from J, with 16 bases between. Germline assignment: CDR1 SGHTA and CDR2 FQGNSA. Using reference TRBV7-2 and TRBJ2-1 for the parts outside the CDR3, the full variable domain is GAGVSQSPSNKVTEKGKDVELRCDPISGHTALYWYRQSLGQGLEFLIYFQGNSAPDKSGLPSDRFSAERTGGSVSTLTIQRTQQEDSAVYLCASSLGTPPLSSYNEQFFGPGTRLTVL.

The rearrangement links TRBV9 to TRBJ1-6, with D perhaps TRBD1 (6 bases). There are 15 residues in the CDR3. The V gene's germline CDR1 is SGDLS and CDR2 YYNGEE. V was pared by 0 bases and J by 6 bases, with 10 bases between. For the CDR3, the DNA is TGTGCCAGCAGCGTAGGGACAGCGTCTAATTCACCCCTCCACTTT. Translation gives CASSVGTASNSPLHF. Full variable domain (missing parts from reference TRBV9 and TRBJ1-6): DSGVTQTPKHLITATGQRVTLRCSPRSGDLSVYWYQQSLDQGLQFLIQYYNGEERAKGNILERFSAQQFPDLHSELNLSSLELGDSALYFCASSVGTASNSPLHFGNGTRLTVT.

This clone showed up just once. The rearrangement links TRBV7-9 to TRBJ1-1; TRBD1 agrees at 8 bases. Germline-derived CDR1 and CDR2 are SEHNR and FQNEAQ (reference sequence). This CDR3 comprises 15 residues. The ends lost 0 bases at V and 5 bases at J; junction bases unmatched: 5. CDR3 DNA sequence: TGTGCCAGCAGCTTAGCGCAGGGGGCTAGGACTGAAGCTTTCTTT. Encoded protein: CASSLAQGARTEAFF.

This clone turned up a few times. This rearrangement joins TRBV3-1 (or the pseudogene TRBV3-2) to TRBJ1-2; D remains ambiguous. Germline CDR1 reads LGHDT; CDR2 reads YNNKEL (reference sequence). Trimming took 0 bases from V and 0 from J, leaving 11 bases between them. The CDR3 contains 16 residues. The CDR3 DNA reads as TGTGCCAGCAGCCAAGATTACCAGATACCTAACTATGGCTACACCTTC. It codes for CASSQDYQIPNYGYTF.

The chain is built from TRBV28 and TRBJ1-1; D uncertain. The germline gives CDR1 MDHEN, CDR2 SYDVKM. The V end was cut by 1 base, the J end by 6 bases, with 9 bases between. The CDR3 is 13 residues long. DNA for the CDR3: TGTGCCAGCAGTTTATCCCTGGGCGCTGAAGCTTTCTTT. It codes for CASSLSLGAEAFF.

V gene TRBV15 combines with J gene TRBJ2-5, with TRBD1 matching 7 bases. V shed 0 bases, J shed 2 bases, and the junction held 3 bases outside the gene matches. Germline-derived CDR1 and CDR2 are LNHNV and YYDKDF (reference sequence). This CDR3 region has 15 residues. The CDR3, as DNA: TGTGCCACCAGCAGAGATCCGGGACAGCAAGAGACCCAGTACTTC. Translated, it gives CATSRDPGQQETQYF.

The chain recombines TRBV9 with TRBJ1-1, with D possibly TRBD1 on 6 matching bases. In germline, CDR1 is SGDLS, CDR2 YYNGEE. V was clipped by 3 bases and J by 3 bases, with 9 bases between them. This CDR3 is built from 13 residues. The CDR3 DNA sequence: TGTGCCAGCAGCGAACAGGGATACACTGAAGCTTTCTTT. It codes for CASSEQGYTEAFF. The complete variable domain, with remaining parts taken from reference TRBV9 and TRBJ1-1, reads DSGVTQTPKHLITATGQRVTLRCSPRSGDLSVYWYQQSLDQGLQFLIQYYNGEERAKGNILERFSAQQFPDLHSELNLSSLELGDSALYFCASSEQGYTEAFFGQGTRLTVV.

This clone was seen just once. V usage is TRBV24-1 and J usage is TRBJ2-1; 8 bases line up with TRBD1. Germline V gene sequence: CDR1 KGHDR, CDR2 SFDVKD. The CDR3 has 15 amino acids. Trimming cost V 3 bases and J 6 bases; bases outside gene matches: 6. The CDR3 DNA reads as TGTGCCACCAGTGATCGGACAGGGTCTGTCAATGAGCAGTTCTTC. Its protein is CATSDRTGSVNEQFF.

The CDR3 region has the DNA TGTGCCAGCAGCCCCGGGACAGGGGGCTCCCAAGAAGCTTTCTTT. This encodes CASSPGTGGSQEAFF. The V and J genes are TRBV4-2 and TRBJ1-1; 12 positions agree with TRBD1. Germline V gene lookup returns CDR1 LGHNA and CDR2 YNFKEQ. This CDR3 region has 15 residues. The V segment lost 4 bases and the J segment 8 bases; nucleotides outside the gene matches: 8.

The rearrangement uses TRBV9 and TRBJ1-2; the D gene is possibly TRBD1 (5 bases). Germline V CDR1 and CDR2: SGDLS, YYNGEE. This CDR3 spans 13 amino acids. The V and J ends lost 3 bases and 3 bases respectively, with 9 bases between them. The CDR3 loop is CASSEGPHYGYTF. The CDR3 DNA reads TGTGCCAGCAGCGAGGGGCCGCACTATGGCTACACCTTC.

This clone showed up just once. This chain links TRBV4-2 with TRBJ2-3, with 11 bases that match TRBD2. V lost 1 base, J lost 6 bases, and 3 bases stayed unmatched. This CDR3 has 15 residues. Germline V lookup: CDR1 LGHNA, CDR2 YNFKEQ. Written as DNA, the CDR3 is TGTGCCAGCAGCCAAGTAACTAGCGGGAGCGATACGCAGTATTTT. This gives the protein CASSQVTSGSDTQYF.

The chain combines TRBV7-6 with TRBJ2-7, with 8 bases matching TRBD1. V shed 7 bases and J 4 bases; nucleotides not matched to a gene: 12. The CDR3 totals 15 residues. Germline-derived CDR1 and CDR2 are SGHVS and FNYEAQ. The CDR3 region is CASTPGAGGPYEQYF. Here the CDR3 DNA reads TGTGCCAGCACCCCCGGGGCAGGGGGCCCGTACGAGCAGTACTTC.

This chain joins TRBV7-2 and TRBJ2-3; a possible D gene is TRBD1 (5 bases). CDR1 and CDR2 (germline): SGHTA, FQGNSA. Trimming removed 1 base at V and 3 bases at J, with 17 bases between. The CDR3 totals 17 residues. The CDR3 spells CASSLEGVLTKTDTQYF. The CDR3 nucleotides read TGTGCCAGCAGCTTAGAAGGGGTCCTAACGAAAACAGATACGCAGTATTTT.

The chain recombines TRBV20-1 with TRBJ1-5; weak D call: TRBD1 (6 bases). V lost 3 bases, J lost 0 bases, and 15 bases lay in between. From germline, CDR1 is DFQATT and CDR2 SNEGSKA (reference sequence). CDR3 length: 16 residues. DNA for the CDR3: TGCAGTGCTAGTCTCGACAGGTTAATTAGCAATCAGCCCCAGCATTTT. Its protein is CSASLDRLISNQPQHF.

This clone was seen once. The chain combines TRBV6-5 with TRBJ2-2, with 9 nucleotides matching TRBD1. Germline-derived CDR1 and CDR2 are MNHEY and SVGAGI. V trimming: 6 bases; J trimming: 5 bases; junction bases outside the gene matches: 7. This CDR3 is built from 15 residues. CDR3: CASSRGQGRTGELFF. In DNA form, the CDR3 reads TGTGCCAGCAGCCGCGGACAGGGGAGGACCGGGGAGCTGTTTTTT.